The 28 T cell receptor beta chains listed next were all sequenced from one sample in a study of early T cells in non-severe SARS-CoV-2 infection. From the 5' RACE reads, TCRdb called clonotypes with MiXCR, one entry per CDR3 protein. Altogether about 130,000 distinct CDR3 sequences are present, approximately 15% being singletons, with the ten largest covering just over 20%. Sequenced input: whole blood. The receptors were gathered from an adult who was a healthcare worker with PCR-confirmed SARS-CoV-2 infection or an uninfected control (not recorded which).

The chain employs TRBV6-2 or TRBV6-3 and TRBJ2-3, with D unresolved. The germline V and J ends were trimmed by 8 bases and 1 base, with 7 bases remaining between them. This CDR3 is built from 12 residues. Germline loops: CDR1 MNHEY, CDR2 SVGEGT. In DNA form, the CDR3 reads TGTGCCAGCCGGGCGCGCACAGATACGCAGTATTTT. This codes for CASRARTDTQYF.

This clonotype was seen a few times. The rearrangement joins TRBV6-1 to TRBJ2-1; D may be TRBD1 (5 bases). Trimming stripped 5 bases from V and 4 bases from J, with 18 bases between. This CDR3 is 16 amino acids long. Germline V lookup: CDR1 MNHNS, CDR2 SASEGT. The CDR3 sequence is CASSPRRQKVYNEQFF. DNA of the CDR3: TGTGCCAGCAGTCCCCGTAGACAGAAAGTATACAATGAGCAGTTCTTC.

This clonotype was counted only a few times. The V and J genes are TRBV15 and TRBJ1-3; D uncertain. Trimming stripped 0 bases from V and 6 bases from J, with 9 bases between. This CDR3 has 14 residues. Germline CDR1 and CDR2: LNHNV and YYDKDF (reference sequence). The CDR3 coding sequence is TGTGCCACCAGCAGAGAGAGGGCACTAAACACCATATATTTT. This sequence encodes CATSRERALNTIYF. Filled out from reference TRBV15 and TRBJ1-3, the complete variable domain reads DAMVIQNPRYQVTQFGKPVTLSCSQTLNHNVMYWYQQKSSQAPKLLFHYYDKDFNNEADTPDNFQSRRPNTSFCFLDIRSPGLGDTAMYLCATSRERALNTIYFGEGSWLTVV.

The chain is built from TRBV12-3 or TRBV12-4 and TRBJ2-5; 10 positions match TRBD1. V was pared by 5 bases and J by 0 bases, with 3 bases of the junction left unmatched. CDR3 length: 15 residues. CDR3 nucleotide sequence: TGTGCCAGCAGTCGGACAGGGGGGTACCAAGAGACCCAGTACTTC. Protein product: CASSRTGGYQETQYF.

This clonotype has more than one count but fewer than ten. The chain employs TRBV15 and TRBJ1-1, with 9 bases lining up with TRBD1. Germline V CDR1 and CDR2: LNHNV, YYDKDF (reference sequence). This CDR3 spans 15 amino acids. With 8 bases clipped from V and 3 bases from J, the junction kept 10 bases outside the gene matches. CDR3 in amino acids: CATGIYRGRDTEAFF. The DNA for the CDR3 is TGTGCCACCGGTATATACAGGGGGCGAGACACTGAAGCTTTCTTT.

The chain recombines TRBV4-1 with TRBJ2-7; 12 nucleotides align to TRBD2. Looked up from germline, CDR1 is MGHRA and CDR2 is YSYEKL. This CDR3 region has 15 residues. V dropped 4 bases and J dropped 6; count of bases not matched to a gene: 7. CDR3 amino acids: CASSPGLAGLSEQYF. CDR3 DNA: TGCGCCAGCAGCCCCGGACTAGCGGGGTTATCCGAGCAGTACTTC.

The CDR3 reads CASSAQTLNTEAFF. CDR3 bases: TGTGCCAGCAGTGCCCAGACCTTGAACACTGAAGCTTTCTTT. The rearrangement joins TRBV6-1 to TRBJ1-1; D is ambiguous. Trimming shortened V by 4 bases and J by 0 bases, and 9 bases separated the two germline ends. The CDR3 runs 14 residues. Germline CDR1 is MNHNS and CDR2 is SASEGT.

This chain connects TRBV11-2 to TRBJ1-6; TRBD1 matches at 10 bases. This CDR3 has 14 residues. V was pared by 5 bases and J by 10 bases, with 5 bases of the junction left unmatched. Germline V gene data show CDR1 as SGHAT and CDR2 as FQNNGV. In nucleotides, the CDR3 is TGTGCCAGCAGCAGACAGGGGGCAAAATCACCCCTCCACTTT. Encoded protein: CASSRQGAKSPLHF. The complete variable domain, with remaining parts taken from reference TRBV11-2 and TRBJ1-6, reads EAGVAQSPRYKIIEKRQSVAFWCNPISGHATLYWYQQILGQGPKLLIQFQNNGVVDDSQLPKDRFSAERLKGVDSTLKIQPAKLEDSAVYLCASSRQGAKSPLHFGNGTRLTVT.

The chain links TRBV19 to TRBJ2-7; D is possibly TRBD1 or TRBD2 (6 bases each). This CDR3 has 13 residues. Germline V gene lookup returns CDR1 LNHDA and CDR2 SQIVND (reference sequence). Trimming left V 3 bases short and J 8 bases short, with 14 bases between. The CDR3 spells CASSMGPGGQQYF. As DNA, the CDR3 is TGTGCCAGTAGTATGGGCCCCGGGGGCCAGCAGTACTTC.

The chain joins TRBV18 to TRBJ2-7; D unclear. In germline, CDR1 is KGHSH, CDR2 LQKENI. The CDR3 covers 14 residues. Trimming shortened V by 3 bases and J by 6 bases, and 15 bases separated the two germline ends. As DNA, the CDR3 is TGTGCCAGCTCACCCCGGGCGCCCGTTCTCGAGCAGTACTTC. This sequence encodes CASSPRAPVLEQYF.

Note on this clonotype: Since a much larger clone is just one base distant, this may be a read error. The V and J genes are TRBV3-1 and TRBJ2-2, with no clear D. The CDR3 has 11 residues. Trimming removed 3 bases at V and 6 bases at J, with 2 bases between. Germline V gene data show CDR1 as LGHDT and CDR2 as YNNKEL (reference sequence). CDR3 region: CASSHSGELFF. CDR3 DNA: TGTGCCAGCAGCCACTCCGGGGAGCTGTTTTTT.

The V call is TRBV3-1, the J call TRBJ2-7; D is tentatively TRBD1 or TRBD2 (6 bases each). The CDR3 is made up of 14 amino acids. Germline V CDR1 and CDR2: LGHDT, YNNKEL (reference sequence). V gave up 6 bases and J gave up 3 bases, with 15 bases separating them. CDR3: CASSPGGGGYEQYF. The DNA for the CDR3 is TGTGCCAGCAGTCCCGGAGGGGGAGGCTACGAGCAGTACTTC.

J is TRBJ2-7 and V is TRBV3-1, with D perhaps TRBD1 (6 bases). CDR1 is LGHDT, CDR2 YNNKEL, per germline (reference sequence). This CDR3 is 14 amino acids long. Trimming stripped 4 bases from V and 3 bases from J, with 13 bases between. This chain's CDR3 is CASSPGTTDYEQYF. DNA of the CDR3: TGTGCCAGCAGCCCCGGGACAACCGACTACGAGCAGTACTTC.

This sequence joins TRBV21-1 and TRBJ2-3; TRBD2 reflects the table's D call only, with no check against the DNA. TRBV21-1 is a listed pseudogene. The CDR3 spans 16 residues. The CDR3 DNA is TGTGCCAGCAGCAAATCTACTAGCGGGGCTTTTGATACGCAGTATTTT. Translation gives CASSKSTSGAFDTQYF.

This chain uses TRBV11-2 with TRBJ2-7; D perhaps matches TRBD2 (5 bases). The CDR3 has 14 residues. V lost 1 base and J 7 bases, leaving 14 bases between the germline ends. Germline V gene data show CDR1 as SGHAT and CDR2 as FQNNGV. The CDR3 DNA reads as TGTGCCAGCAGCTTAGTGGCGGACTTTTGGGAGCAGTACTTC. Encoded protein: CASSLVADFWEQYF.

This clonotype was picked up a small number of times. The chain employs TRBV12-3 or TRBV12-4 and TRBJ2-1, with D possibly TRBD1 on 5 matching bases. The CDR3 covers 11 residues. Deletions cut 4 bases from V and 9 bases from J, with 7 bases between. The CDR3: CASSSRGEQFF. In DNA form, the CDR3 reads TGTGCCAGCAGTTCTAGGGGTGAGCAGTTCTTC.

The chain links TRBV18 to TRBJ2-5; 7 bases are a match to TRBD2. The length of the CDR3 is 16 residues. The germline V gene encodes CDR1 KGHSH and CDR2 LQKENI. The junction had 13 bases not matched to a gene; V was cut back by 6 bases and J by 3 bases. The CDR3: CASSLGILAEEETQYF. CDR3 sequence (DNA): TGTGCCAGCTCCCTTGGGATCCTAGCGGAGGAAGAGACCCAGTACTTC.

V gene TRBV19 combines with J gene TRBJ2-5, with D possibly matching TRBD1 (5 bases). CDR3 size: 12 residues. Per the germline V gene, CDR1 is LNHDA and CDR2 is SQIVND (reference sequence). Trimming removed 6 bases from V and 3 bases from J, with 8 bases in between. Written as DNA, the CDR3 is TGTGCCAGTAGCGACAGAAAAGAGACCCAGTACTTC. Translation: CASSDRKETQYF.

This chain connects TRBV29-1 to TRBJ2-5; D is unresolved. The germline V gene encodes CDR1 SQVTM and CDR2 ANQGSEA. The ends were cut back, 4 bases at V and 5 bases at J, with 8 bases in the middle. This CDR3 is built from 11 residues. The CDR3 DNA reads as TGCAGCGTTGGCGTACGGGAGACCCAGTACTTC. As protein: CSVGVRETQYF.

This clonotype was seen a handful of times. The chain joins TRBV2 to TRBJ2-5, with D perhaps matching TRBD2 (7 bases). Trimming stripped 6 bases from V and 2 bases from J, with 16 bases between. Germline-derived CDR1 and CDR2 are SNHLY and FYNNEI. The CDR3 is made up of 15 amino acids. Written as DNA, the CDR3 is TGTGCCAGCAGCGGTTGGGGGGGCCGGCAAGAGACCCAGTACTTC. This gives the protein CASSGWGGRQETQYF.

The genes are TRBV28 and TRBJ2-5, with D perhaps TRBD1 (5 bases). V lost 6 bases to trimming and J lost 0 bases, with 11 bases between them. Germline CDR1 MDHEN, CDR2 SYDVKM. The CDR3 has 14 amino acids. Here the CDR3 DNA reads TGTGCCAGCAGCCCTTCGACAGACCAAGAGACCCAGTACTTC. It yields the protein CASSPSTDQETQYF.

This rearrangement joins TRBV4-1 to TRBJ1-3; D is possibly TRBD1 (5 bases). V dropped 0 bases and J dropped 0 bases, with 15 bases sitting between them. Germline CDR1 MGHRA, CDR2 YSYEKL. The CDR3 length is 18 residues. The CDR3 region has the DNA TGCGCCAGCAGCCAAGATCCCGGACACCGGAGCTCTGGAAACACCATATATTTT. Encoded protein: CASSQDPGHRSSGNTIYF.

This clonotype was seen repeatedly, ten times or more. The chain combines TRBV3-1 with TRBJ2-7; perhaps D is TRBD1 or TRBD2 (5 bases each). Per germline, CDR1 LGHDT and CDR2 YNNKEL (reference sequence). V shed 4 bases and J shed 2 bases, with 12 bases lying between them. This CDR3 has 14 amino acids. CDR3 region: CASSPGTATYEQYF. The DNA for the CDR3 is TGTGCCAGCAGCCCCGGGACGGCTACCTACGAGCAGTACTTC.

This chain joins TRBV7-9 and TRBJ2-5, with D possibly being TRBD2 (6 bases). Trimming removed 2 bases from V and 6 bases from J, with 10 bases in between. This CDR3 contains 13 residues. Germline V CDR1 and CDR2: SEHNR, FQNEAQ (reference sequence). The CDR3: CASSLLATKTQYF. Here the CDR3 DNA reads TGTGCCAGCAGCTTACTAGCGACGAAGACCCAGTACTTC. The whole variable domain, filled in from reference TRBV7-9 and TRBJ2-5, reads DTGVSQNPRHKITKRGQNVTFRCDPISEHNRLYWYRQTLGQGPEFLTYFQNEAQLEKSRLLSDRFSAERPKGSFSTLEIQRTEQGDSAMYLCASSLLATKTQYFGPGTRLLVL.

The rearrangement joins TRBV5-4 to TRBJ2-5; D perhaps matches TRBD2 (7 bases). CDR1 is SGHNT and CDR2 is YYREEE in the germline V gene (reference sequence). The CDR3 is made up of 15 amino acids. V was trimmed by 4 bases and J by 5 bases, leaving 18 bases between them. CDR3: CASSPGGGALETQYF. CDR3 nucleotides: TGTGCCAGCAGCCCTGGAGGGGGGGCCCTGGAGACCCAGTACTTC.

V is TRBV20-1 and J is TRBJ2-7; D unresolved. The V gene's germline CDR1 is DFQATT and CDR2 SNEGSKA (reference sequence). The V end lost 3 bases, the J end lost 4 bases, and 19 bases lay between the germline ends. The CDR3 is 15 residues long. CDR3 bases: TGCAGTGCTAGCACATCCTCTGGCTACCCATACGAGCAGTACTTC. It translates to CSASTSSGYPYEQYF.

V is TRBV11-2 and J is TRBJ2-1; 10 bases line up with TRBD2. The germline V gene has CDR1 SGHAT and CDR2 FQNNGV. Germline trimming cut 1 base from V and 2 bases from J; bases unmatched to any gene: 11. This CDR3 is 19 amino acids long. The CDR3 is CASSLAGGLARSPYNEQFF. The CDR3, as DNA: TGTGCCAGCAGCTTAGCCGGGGGACTAGCGCGAAGCCCCTACAATGAGCAGTTCTTC.

In its sample, this clonotype was seen many times. The rearrangement joins TRBV6-6 to TRBJ1-1, with D possibly being TRBD1 (5 bases). The CDR3 contains 16 residues. The germline gives CDR1 MNHNY, CDR2 SVGAGI (reference sequence). V lost 0 bases, J lost 2 bases, and 13 bases lay in between. CDR3 sequence: CASSYSGRSINTEAFF. In nucleotides, the CDR3 is TGTGCCAGCAGTTACTCGGGGCGGAGCATTAACACTGAAGCTTTCTTT.